This entry is about one T cell receptor (beta chain). No antigen is known for it. The source of the sample is a study of post-analysis software for immune sequencing data. The overall study: Several disease courses (relapsing-remitting, secondary progressive and progressive-relapsing) of multiple sclerosis were included.

Study findings and constraints: TRBV5-6, TRBV5-1 and TRBV20-1 belonged to a set of five TRBV segments that were more frequent in patients than controls. Samples sharing a preparation batch grouped tightly together when assessed by F measure. Multiple sclerosis patients showed significantly lower normalized Chao1 diversity than controls did.

Unique molecular identifiers featured in each of the TCR beta cDNA libraries. TCRdb re-called the PCR reads through MiXCR, storing one row per CDR3 protein. The data hold some 690,000 distinct CDR3 sequences, with 59% observed a single time. V lost 4 bases to trimming and J lost 6 bases, with 11 bases between them. The CDR3 has 13 amino acids. The germline V gene has CDR1 SGHTA and CDR2 FQGNSA. The J gene is TRBJ2-3, the V gene TRBV7-2, with D perhaps TRBD1 (5 bases). This receptor was taken from a girl aged 2 to 10 with multiple sclerosis. The specimen sequenced was blood. The CDR3 DNA follows: TGTGCCAGCAGCTCAGGGATTGCGGATACGCAGTATTTT. Protein sequence: CASSSGIADTQYF.